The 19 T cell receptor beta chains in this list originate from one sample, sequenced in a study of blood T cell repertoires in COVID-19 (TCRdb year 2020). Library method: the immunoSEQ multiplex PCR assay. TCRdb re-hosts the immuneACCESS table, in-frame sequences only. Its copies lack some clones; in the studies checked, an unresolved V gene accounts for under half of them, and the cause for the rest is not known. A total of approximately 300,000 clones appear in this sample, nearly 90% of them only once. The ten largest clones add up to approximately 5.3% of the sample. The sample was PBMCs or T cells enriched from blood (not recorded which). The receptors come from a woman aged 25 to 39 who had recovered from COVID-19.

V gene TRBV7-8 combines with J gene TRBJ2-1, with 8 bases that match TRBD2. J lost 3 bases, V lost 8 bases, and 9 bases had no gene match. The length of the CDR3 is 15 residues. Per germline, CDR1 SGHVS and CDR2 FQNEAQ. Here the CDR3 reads CASLTGGRFYNEQFF. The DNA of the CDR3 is TGTGCCAGCCTTACGGGGGGGCGTTTCTACAATGAGCAGTTCTTC.

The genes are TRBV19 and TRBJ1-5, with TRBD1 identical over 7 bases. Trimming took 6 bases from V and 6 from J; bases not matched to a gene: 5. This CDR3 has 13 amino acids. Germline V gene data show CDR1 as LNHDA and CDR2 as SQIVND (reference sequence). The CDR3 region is CASSRGFSQPQHF. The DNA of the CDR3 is TGTGCCAGTAGCAGGGGGTTTAGTCAGCCCCAGCATTTT.

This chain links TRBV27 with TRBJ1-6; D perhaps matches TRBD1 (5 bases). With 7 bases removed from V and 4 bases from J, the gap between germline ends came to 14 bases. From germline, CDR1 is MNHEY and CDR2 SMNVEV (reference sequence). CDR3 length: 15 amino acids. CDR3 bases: TGTGCCAGCAAGTTTCGGGGGAGTTATAATTCACCCCTCCACTTT. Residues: CASKFRGSYNSPLHF.

For the CDR3, the DNA is TGTGCCAGCAGTCCTGCCGGGACAGCCTATCAGCCCCAGCATTTT. Translated: CASSPAGTAYQPQHF. This chain joins TRBV2 and TRBJ1-5, with 7 bases aligning to TRBD1. The germline V gene encodes CDR1 SNHLY and CDR2 FYNNEI. The J segment lost 5 bases and the V segment lost 5 bases, leaving 9 bases of the junction unmatched. The CDR3 is 15 residues long.

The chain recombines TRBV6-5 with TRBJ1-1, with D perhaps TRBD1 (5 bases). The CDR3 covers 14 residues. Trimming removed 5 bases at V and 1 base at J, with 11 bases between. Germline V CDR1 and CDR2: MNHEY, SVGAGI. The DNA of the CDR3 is TGTGCCAGCAGTCTACAGGATAGGAACACTGAAGCTTTCTTT. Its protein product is CASSLQDRNTEAFF.

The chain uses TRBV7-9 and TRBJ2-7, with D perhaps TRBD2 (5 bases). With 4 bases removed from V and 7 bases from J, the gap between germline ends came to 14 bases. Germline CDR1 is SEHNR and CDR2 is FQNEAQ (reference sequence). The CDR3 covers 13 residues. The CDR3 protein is CASSYGPTGEQYF. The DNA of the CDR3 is TGTGCCAGCAGCTACGGTCCGACGGGGGAGCAGTACTTC.

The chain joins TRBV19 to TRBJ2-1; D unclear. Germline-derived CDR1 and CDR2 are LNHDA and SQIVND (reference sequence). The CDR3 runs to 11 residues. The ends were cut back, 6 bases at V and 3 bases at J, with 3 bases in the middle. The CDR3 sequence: CASSNYNEQFF. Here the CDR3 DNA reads TGTGCCAGTAGCAACTACAATGAGCAGTTCTTC.

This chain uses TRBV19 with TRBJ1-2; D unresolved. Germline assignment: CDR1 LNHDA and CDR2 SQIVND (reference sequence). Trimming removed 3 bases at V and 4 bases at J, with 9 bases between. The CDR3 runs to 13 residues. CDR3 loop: CASSISSIYGYTF. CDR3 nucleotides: TGTGCCAGTAGTATCAGTAGCATCTATGGCTACACCTTC.

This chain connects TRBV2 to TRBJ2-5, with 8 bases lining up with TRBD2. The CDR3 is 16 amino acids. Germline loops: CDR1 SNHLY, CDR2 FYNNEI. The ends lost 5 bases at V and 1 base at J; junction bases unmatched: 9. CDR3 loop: CASSSYSGAFQETQYF. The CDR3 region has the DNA TGTGCCAGCAGTTCCTATAGCGGGGCGTTCCAAGAGACCCAGTACTTC.

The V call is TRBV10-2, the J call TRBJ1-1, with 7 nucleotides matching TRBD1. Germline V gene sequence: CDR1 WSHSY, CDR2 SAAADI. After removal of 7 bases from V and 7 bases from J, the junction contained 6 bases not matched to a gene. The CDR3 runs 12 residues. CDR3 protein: CASKDRALEAFF. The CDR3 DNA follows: TGCGCCAGCAAAGACAGGGCCCTTGAAGCTTTCTTT.

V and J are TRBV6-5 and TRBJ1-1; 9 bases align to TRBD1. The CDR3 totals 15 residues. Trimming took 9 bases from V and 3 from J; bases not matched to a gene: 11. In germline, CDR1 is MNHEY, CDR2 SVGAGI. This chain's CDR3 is CASEQPGQGHTEAFF. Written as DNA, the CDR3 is TGTGCCAGTGAGCAGCCGGGACAGGGCCACACTGAAGCTTTCTTT.

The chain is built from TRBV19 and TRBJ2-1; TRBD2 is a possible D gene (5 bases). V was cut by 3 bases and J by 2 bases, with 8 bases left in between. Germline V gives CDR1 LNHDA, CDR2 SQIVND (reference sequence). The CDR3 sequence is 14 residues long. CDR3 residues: CASSMSGTYNEQFF. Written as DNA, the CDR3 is TGTGCCAGTAGTATGTCCGGGACCTACAATGAGCAGTTCTTC.

CDR3 sequence: CASSFRIAGTSSSYEQYF. Here the CDR3 DNA reads TGTGCCAGCAGCTTCCGGATAGCGGGGACCTCGAGCTCCTACGAGCAGTACTTC. J is TRBJ2-7 and V is TRBV11-2; TRBD2 agrees at 8 bases. The CDR3 has 18 amino acids. CDR1 is SGHAT, CDR2 FQNNGV, per germline. The junction had 13 bases not matched to a gene; V was cut back by 3 bases and J by 0 bases.

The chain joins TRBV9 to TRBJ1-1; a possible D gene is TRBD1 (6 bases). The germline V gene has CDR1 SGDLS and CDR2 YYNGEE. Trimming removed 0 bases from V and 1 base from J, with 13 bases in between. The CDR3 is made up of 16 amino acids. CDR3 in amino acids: CASSVGVGTQNTEAFF. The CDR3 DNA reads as TGTGCCAGCAGCGTAGGAGTGGGGACACAGAACACTGAAGCTTTCTTT.

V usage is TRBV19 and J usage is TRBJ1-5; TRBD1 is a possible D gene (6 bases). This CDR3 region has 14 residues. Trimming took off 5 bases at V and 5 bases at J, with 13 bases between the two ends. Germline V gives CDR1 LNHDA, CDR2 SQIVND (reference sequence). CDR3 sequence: CASSEVQGYQPQHF. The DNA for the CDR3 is TGTGCCAGTAGTGAAGTACAGGGTTATCAGCCCCAGCATTTT.

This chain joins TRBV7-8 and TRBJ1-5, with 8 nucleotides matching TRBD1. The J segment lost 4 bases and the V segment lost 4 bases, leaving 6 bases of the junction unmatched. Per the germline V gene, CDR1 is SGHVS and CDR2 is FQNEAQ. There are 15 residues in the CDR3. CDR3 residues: CASSSDRGRNQPQHF. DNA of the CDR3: TGTGCCAGCAGCTCCGACAGGGGCCGAAATCAGCCCCAGCATTTT.

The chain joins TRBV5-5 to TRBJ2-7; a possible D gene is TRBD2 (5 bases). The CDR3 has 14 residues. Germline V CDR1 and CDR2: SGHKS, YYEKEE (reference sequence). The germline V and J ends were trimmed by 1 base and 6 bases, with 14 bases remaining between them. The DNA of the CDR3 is TGTGCCAGCAGCTTGTTGGAGTCGGGGAGCGAGCAGTACTTC. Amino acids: CASSLLESGSEQYF.

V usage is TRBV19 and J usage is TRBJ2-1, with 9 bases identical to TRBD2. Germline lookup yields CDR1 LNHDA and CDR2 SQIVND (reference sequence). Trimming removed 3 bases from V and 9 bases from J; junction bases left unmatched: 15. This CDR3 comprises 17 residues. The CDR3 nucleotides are TGTGCCAGTAGTATCTCCTTGGGAGCGGGGGGTTTTCGTGAGCAGTTCTTC. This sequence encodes CASSISLGAGGFREQFF.

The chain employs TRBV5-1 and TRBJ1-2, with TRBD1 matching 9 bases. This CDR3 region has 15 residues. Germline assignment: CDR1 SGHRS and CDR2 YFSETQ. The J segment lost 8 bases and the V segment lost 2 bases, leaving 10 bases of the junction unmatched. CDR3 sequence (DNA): TGCGCCAGCAGCTTCGGAACAGGGGGCCTTTACGGCTACACCTTC. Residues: CASSFGTGGLYGYTF.